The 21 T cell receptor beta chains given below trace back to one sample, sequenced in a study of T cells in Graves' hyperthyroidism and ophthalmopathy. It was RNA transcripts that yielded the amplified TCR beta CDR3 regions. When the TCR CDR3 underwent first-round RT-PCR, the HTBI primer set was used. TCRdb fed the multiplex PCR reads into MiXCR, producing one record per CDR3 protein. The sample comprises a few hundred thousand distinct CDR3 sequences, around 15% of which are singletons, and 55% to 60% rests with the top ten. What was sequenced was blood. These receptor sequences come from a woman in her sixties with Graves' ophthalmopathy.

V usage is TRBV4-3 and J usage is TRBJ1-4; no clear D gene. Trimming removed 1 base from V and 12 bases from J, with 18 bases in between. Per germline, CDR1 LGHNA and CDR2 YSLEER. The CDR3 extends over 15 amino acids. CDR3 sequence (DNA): TGCGCCAGCAGCCAAGGCGGCAGGCCGGCGGGAGAACTGTTTTTT. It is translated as CASSQGGRPAGELFF.

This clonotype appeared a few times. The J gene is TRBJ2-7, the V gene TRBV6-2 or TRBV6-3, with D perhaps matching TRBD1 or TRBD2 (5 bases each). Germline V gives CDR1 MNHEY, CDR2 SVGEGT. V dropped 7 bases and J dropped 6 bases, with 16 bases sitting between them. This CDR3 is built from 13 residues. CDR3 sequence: CASKGQGEGEQYF. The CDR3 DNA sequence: TGTGCCAGCAAGGGGCAGGGCGAGGGCGAGCAGTACTTC.

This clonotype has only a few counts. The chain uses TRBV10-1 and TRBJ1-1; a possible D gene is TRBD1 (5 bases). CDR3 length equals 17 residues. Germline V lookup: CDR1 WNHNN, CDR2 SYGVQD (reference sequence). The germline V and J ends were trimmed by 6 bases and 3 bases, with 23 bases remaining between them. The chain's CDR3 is CASRTAGIRTEYTEAFF. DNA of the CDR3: TGCGCCAGCAGAACGGCAGGGATAAGGACTGAGTACACTGAAGCTTTCTTT.

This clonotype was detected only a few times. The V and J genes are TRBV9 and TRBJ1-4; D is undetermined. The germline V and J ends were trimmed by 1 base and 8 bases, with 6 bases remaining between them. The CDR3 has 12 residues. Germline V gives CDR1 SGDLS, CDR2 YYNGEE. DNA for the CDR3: TGTGCCAGCAGCGTACCTGGGGAAAAACTGTTTTTT. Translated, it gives CASSVPGEKLFF.

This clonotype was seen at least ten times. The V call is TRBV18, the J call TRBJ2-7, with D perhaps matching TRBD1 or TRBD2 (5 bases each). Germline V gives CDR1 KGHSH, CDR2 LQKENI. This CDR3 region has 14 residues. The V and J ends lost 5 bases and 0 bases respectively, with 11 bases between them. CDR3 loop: CASSDPGRSYEQYF. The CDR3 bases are TGTGCCAGCTCAGATCCGGGACGCTCCTACGAGCAGTACTTC.

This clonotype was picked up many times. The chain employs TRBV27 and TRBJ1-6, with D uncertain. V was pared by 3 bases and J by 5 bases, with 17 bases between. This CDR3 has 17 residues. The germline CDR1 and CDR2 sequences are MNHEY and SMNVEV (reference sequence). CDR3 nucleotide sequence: TGTGCCAGCAGTTTGAGTATGTCGGGCCAGAATAATTCACCCCTCCACTTT. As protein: CASSLSMSGQNNSPLHF.

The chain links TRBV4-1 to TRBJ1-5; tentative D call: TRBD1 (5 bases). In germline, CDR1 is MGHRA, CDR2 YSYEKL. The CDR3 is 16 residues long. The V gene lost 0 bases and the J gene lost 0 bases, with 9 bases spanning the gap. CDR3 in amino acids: CASSQETGRSNQPQHF. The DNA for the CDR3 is TGCGCCAGCAGCCAAGAAACGGGGCGTAGCAATCAGCCCCAGCATTTT.

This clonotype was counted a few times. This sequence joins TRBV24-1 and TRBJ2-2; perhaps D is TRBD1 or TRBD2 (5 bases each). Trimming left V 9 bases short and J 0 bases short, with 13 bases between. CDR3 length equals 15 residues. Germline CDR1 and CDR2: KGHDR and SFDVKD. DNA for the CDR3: TGTGCCACCCGGGACGTAGCCGCGAACACCGGGGAGCTGTTTTTT. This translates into CATRDVAANTGELFF.

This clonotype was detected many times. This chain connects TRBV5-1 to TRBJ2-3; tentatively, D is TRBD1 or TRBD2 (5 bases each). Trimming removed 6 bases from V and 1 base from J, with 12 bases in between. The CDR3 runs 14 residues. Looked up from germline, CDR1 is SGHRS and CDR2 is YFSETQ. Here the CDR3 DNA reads TGCGCCAGCAAATCCTTGGGGGGCACAGATACGCAGTATTTT. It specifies CASKSLGGTDTQYF. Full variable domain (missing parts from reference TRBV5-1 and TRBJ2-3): KAGVTQTPRYLIKTRGQQVTLSCSPISGHRSVSWYQQTPGQGLQFLFEYFSETQRNKGNFPGRFSGRQFSNSRSEMNVSTLELGDSALYLCASKSLGGTDTQYFGPGTRLTVL.

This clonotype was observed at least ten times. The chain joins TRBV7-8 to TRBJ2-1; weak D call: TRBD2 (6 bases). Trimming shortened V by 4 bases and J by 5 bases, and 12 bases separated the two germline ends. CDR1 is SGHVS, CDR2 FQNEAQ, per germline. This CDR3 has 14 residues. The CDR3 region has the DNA TGTGCCAGCAGCTGGGAGGACGGAGACAATGAGCAGTTCTTC. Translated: CASSWEDGDNEQFF.

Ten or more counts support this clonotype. The CDR3 nucleotides are TGCGCCAGCAGCCCCGGGACTAGCGGGACCACAGATACGCAGTATTTT. Protein sequence: CASSPGTSGTTDTQYF. The V call is TRBV5-1, the J call TRBJ2-3; 13 bases line up with TRBD2. V was pared by 4 bases and J by 2 bases, with 4 bases of the junction left unmatched. In germline, CDR1 is SGHRS, CDR2 YFSETQ. The CDR3 is 16 residues long.

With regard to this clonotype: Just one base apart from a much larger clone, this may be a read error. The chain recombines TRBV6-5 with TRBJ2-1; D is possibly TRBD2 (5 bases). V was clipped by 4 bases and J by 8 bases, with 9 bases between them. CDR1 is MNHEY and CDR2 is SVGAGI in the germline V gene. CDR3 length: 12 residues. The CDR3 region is CASSSEGHEQFF. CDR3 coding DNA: TGTGCCAGCAGTTCCGAGGGTCATGAGCAGTTCTTC.

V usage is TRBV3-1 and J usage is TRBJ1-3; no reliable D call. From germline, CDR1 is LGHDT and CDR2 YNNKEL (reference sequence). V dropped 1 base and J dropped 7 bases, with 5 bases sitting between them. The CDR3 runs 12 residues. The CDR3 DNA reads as TGTGCCAGCAGCCAAGTCAGGAACACCATATATTTT. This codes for CASSQVRNTIYF.

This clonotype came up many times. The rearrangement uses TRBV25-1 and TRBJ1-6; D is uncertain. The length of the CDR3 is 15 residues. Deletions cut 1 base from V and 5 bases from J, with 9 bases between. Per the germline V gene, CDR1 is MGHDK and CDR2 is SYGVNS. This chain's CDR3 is CASSESSSNNSPLHF. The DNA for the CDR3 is TGTGCCAGCAGTGAATCTAGCTCGAATAATTCACCCCTCCACTTT.

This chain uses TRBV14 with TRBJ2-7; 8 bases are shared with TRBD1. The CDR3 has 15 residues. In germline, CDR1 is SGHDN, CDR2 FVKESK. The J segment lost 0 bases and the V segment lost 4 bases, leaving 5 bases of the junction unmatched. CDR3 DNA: TGTGCCAGCAGCCGGCCAGGGGGCAACTCCTACGAGCAGTACTTC. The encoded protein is CASSRPGGNSYEQYF.

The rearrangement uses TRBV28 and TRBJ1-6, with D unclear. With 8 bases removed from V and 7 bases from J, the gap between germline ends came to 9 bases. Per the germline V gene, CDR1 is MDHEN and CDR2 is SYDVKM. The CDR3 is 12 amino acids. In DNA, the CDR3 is TGTGCCAGCGACGTTGGGAATTCACCCCTCCACTTT. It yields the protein CASDVGNSPLHF.

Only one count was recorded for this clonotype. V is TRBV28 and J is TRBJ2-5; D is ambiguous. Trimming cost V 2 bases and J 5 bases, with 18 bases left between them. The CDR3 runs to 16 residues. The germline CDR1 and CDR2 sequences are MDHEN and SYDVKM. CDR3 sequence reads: CASSLGQQPSRETQYF. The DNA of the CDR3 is TGTGCCAGCAGTTTAGGGCAACAGCCCTCAAGGGAGACCCAGTACTTC. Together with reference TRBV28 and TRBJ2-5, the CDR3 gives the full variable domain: DVKVTQSSRYLVKRTGEKVFLECVQDMDHENMFWYRQDPGLGLRLIYFSYDVKMKEKGDIPEGYSVSREKKERFSLILESASTNQTSMYLCASSLGQQPSRETQYFGPGTRLLVL.

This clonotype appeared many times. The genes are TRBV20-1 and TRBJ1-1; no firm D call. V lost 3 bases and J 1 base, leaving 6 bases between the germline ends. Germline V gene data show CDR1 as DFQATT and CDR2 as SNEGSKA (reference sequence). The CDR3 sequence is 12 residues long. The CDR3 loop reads CSARGGNTEAFF. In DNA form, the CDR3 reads TGCAGTGCTAGGGGAGGGAACACTGAAGCTTTCTTT.

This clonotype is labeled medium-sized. CDR3 DNA: TGTGCCAGCAGTGGATTTCCGGGACGCCTTGAAGCTTTCTTT. Its translation is CASSGFPGRLEAFF. This chain connects TRBV27 to TRBJ1-1, with D possibly matching TRBD1 (5 bases). There are 14 residues in the CDR3. Per germline, CDR1 MNHEY and CDR2 SMNVEV (reference sequence). Trimming stripped 5 bases from V and 7 bases from J, with 17 bases between.

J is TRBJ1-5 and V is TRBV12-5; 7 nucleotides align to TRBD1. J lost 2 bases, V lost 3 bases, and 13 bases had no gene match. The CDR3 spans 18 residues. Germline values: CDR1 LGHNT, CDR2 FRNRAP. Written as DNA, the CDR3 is TGTGCTAGTGGTTTCACCTATACCGACAGGGTTCGCAATCAGCCCCAGCATTTT. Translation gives CASGFTYTDRVRNQPQHF.

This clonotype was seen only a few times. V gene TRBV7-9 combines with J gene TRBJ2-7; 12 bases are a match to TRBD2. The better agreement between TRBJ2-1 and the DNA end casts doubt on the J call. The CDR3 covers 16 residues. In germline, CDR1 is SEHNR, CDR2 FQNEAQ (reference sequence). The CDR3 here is CASSQLAGGNPYEQFF. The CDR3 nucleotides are TGTGCCAGCAGCCAACTAGCGGGGGGCAACCCCTACGAGCAGTTCTTC.